A single sample is the source of the 7 T cell receptor beta chains below, sequenced in a study of cytomegalovirus exposure and HLA in healthy donors. The PCR was carried out with 60 Vbeta primers and 13 Jbeta primers. Sequencing used immunoSEQ multiplex PCR; TCRdb keeps in-frame clones, though not all of them. The table lists fewer than 200,000 clones, roughly 84% of them singletons. The sequencing sample was made of PBMCs. These receptor sequences come from a male donor in good health and CMV-seronegative.

The genes are TRBV27 and TRBJ2-1; 7 bases align to TRBD1. Germline V gene data show CDR1 as MNHEY and CDR2 as SMNVEV (reference sequence). The CDR3 spans 14 residues. The junction had 3 bases not matched to a gene; V was cut back by 5 bases and J by 2 bases. The CDR3 reads CASSPQGAYNEQFF. The CDR3 DNA follows: TGTGCCAGCAGTCCGCAGGGGGCCTACAATGAGCAGTTCTTC.

This clone was found once. The J gene is TRBJ1-2, the V gene TRBV2; the match to TRBD1 covers 7 bases. The V gene's germline CDR1 is SNHLY and CDR2 FYNNEI. The CDR3 contains 14 residues. The trim removed 0 bases at V and 8 bases at J, leaving 6 bases unmatched. The CDR3 DNA sequence: TGTGCCAGCAGTGAAGCGCAGGGGGTAGGAGGCTACACCTTC. This gives the protein CASSEAQGVGGYTF.

A few counts support this clone. The chain has TRBV18 and TRBJ2-7, with 10 bases fitting TRBD1. CDR1 and CDR2 (germline): KGHSH, LQKENI. Losses at the gene ends were 3 bases for V and 5 bases for J; bases not matched to a gene: 10. The CDR3 runs 16 residues. Here the CDR3 reads CASSPSAGQGSNEQYF. In nucleotides, the CDR3 is TGTGCCAGCTCACCGAGCGCGGGACAGGGGTCGAACGAGCAGTACTTC. The variable domain in full, with the rest retrieved from reference TRBV18 and TRBJ2-7, is NAGVMQNPRHLVRRRGQEARLRCSPMKGHSHVYWYRQLPEEGLKFMVYLQKENIIDESGMPKERFSAEFPKEGPSILRIQQVVRGDSAAYFCASSPSAGQGSNEQYFGPGTRLTVT.

The rearrangement joins TRBV7-8 to TRBJ2-7, with TRBD1 matching 9 bases. CDR1 and CDR2 (germline): SGHVS, FQNEAQ. The CDR3 sequence is 14 residues long. The junction had 3 bases not matched to a gene; V was cut back by 5 bases and J by 1 base. The CDR3 reads CASSRDRVSYEQYF. In DNA form, the CDR3 reads TGTGCCAGCAGCCGGGACAGGGTATCCTACGAGCAGTACTTC.

This clone has a single count. This chain connects TRBV9 to TRBJ2-2; 12 nucleotides align to TRBD2. The CDR3 runs to 14 residues. Germline CDR1 is SGDLS and CDR2 is YYNGEE. V lost 7 bases and J lost 8; bases outside the gene matches: 6. CDR3 sequence reads: CASATSGGLGELFF. The CDR3 region has the DNA TGTGCCAGCGCCACTAGCGGGGGGCTGGGGGAGCTGTTTTTT.

This clone was recorded a few times. The chain carries TRBV29-1 and TRBJ2-4; 9 bases fit TRBD2. Trimming at V came to 5 bases and at J to 3 bases, leaving 11 bases not matched to a gene. The CDR3 extends over 16 amino acids. Germline CDR1 and CDR2: SQVTM and ANQGSEA. The DNA for the CDR3 is TGCAGCGTTTGGTGTCTAGCGGGATTCGGCAAAAACATTCAGTACTTC. Protein: CSVWCLAGFGKNIQYF.

The chain carries TRBV6-1 and TRBJ2-5; no definite D call. Trimming removed 2 bases from V and 2 bases from J, with 15 bases in between. Germline V CDR1 and CDR2: MNHNS, SASEGT. This CDR3 spans 16 amino acids. Written as DNA, the CDR3 is TGTGCCAGCAGTGAATTTGGGCCCTCGATTCAAGAGACCCAGTACTTC. Its protein is CASSEFGPSIQETQYF.